The next 9 T cell receptor beta chains were all read from a single sample in a study of identifying expanded T cells in peripheral blood. Here immunoSEQ multiplex PCR was the method, and the copy in TCRdb shows in-frame clones only, minus some. The table shows under 90,000 clones, with about 91% occurring only once. Material for sequencing was blood. All receptors derive from a person between 18 and 69 years old in good health.

The CDR3 is CASSLSGPNTEAFF. The CDR3, as DNA: TGCGCCAGCAGCCTTTCCGGTCCGAACACTGAAGCTTTCTTT. The J gene is TRBJ1-1, the V gene TRBV5-1; D is unclear. Germline V gene lookup returns CDR1 SGHRS and CDR2 YFSETQ. With 4 bases removed from V and 1 base from J, the gap between germline ends came to 11 bases. This CDR3 comprises 14 residues. The full variable domain, rest sourced from reference TRBV5-1 and TRBJ1-1, is KAGVTQTPRYLIKTRGQQVTLSCSPISGHRSVSWYQQTPGQGLQFLFEYFSETQRNKGNFPGRFSGRQFSNSRSEMNVSTLELGDSALYLCASSLSGPNTEAFFGQGTRLTVV.

V usage is TRBV19 and J usage is TRBJ1-5, with 11 bases lining up with TRBD1. V lost 6 bases to trimming and J lost 6 bases; unmatched junction nucleotides: 4. Germline V gene lookup returns CDR1 LNHDA and CDR2 SQIVND (reference sequence). CDR3 length equals 14 residues. This CDR3 reads CASSGTGGGQPQHF. CDR3 in DNA: TGTGCCAGTAGCGGGACAGGGGGTGGTCAGCCCCAGCATTTT.

The chain couples TRBV7-3 to TRBJ2-1, with TRBD2 matching over 8 bases. The CDR3 consists of 16 residues. CDR1 SGHTA and CDR2 FQGTGA come from the germline V gene. Trimming removed 5 bases from V and 4 bases from J; junction bases left unmatched: 10. The CDR3 is CASSTRAGGPYNEQFF. CDR3 nucleotide sequence: TGTGCCAGCAGCACCCGGGCGGGGGGCCCTTACAATGAGCAGTTCTTC.

This rearrangement joins TRBV29-1 to TRBJ2-7; a possible D gene is TRBD1 (5 bases). With 8 bases removed from V and 2 bases from J, the gap between germline ends came to 49 bases. This CDR3 has 24 residues. Germline V gene sequence: CDR1 SQVTM, CDR2 ANQGSEA. CDR3 nucleotide sequence: TGCAGCCCCGCCGGCAGGGAAATTCCTTGGGGTCACCTCTTCGTCGCCTCGCAGGCCTACGAGCAGTACTTC. Residues: CSPAGREIPWGHLFVASQAYEQYF.

This chain links TRBV27 with TRBJ2-1; D might be TRBD1 (5 bases). The V end lost 0 bases, the J end lost 7 bases, and 16 bases lay between the germline ends. The CDR3 spans 16 residues. Germline CDR1 reads MNHEY; CDR2 reads SMNVEV (reference sequence). In nucleotides, the CDR3 is TGTGCCAGCAGTTTATCTTTTGCAGGGTTCACAAATGAGCAGTTCTTC. Protein product: CASSLSFAGFTNEQFF.

In regard to this clone: Within the sample, other DNA sequences also encode this same CDR3. The rearrangement uses TRBV11-1 and TRBJ2-7, with TRBD1 as a possible D gene (6 bases). Trimming stripped 6 bases from V and 0 bases from J, with 18 bases between. The CDR3 has 16 residues. Germline CDR1 SGHAT, CDR2 FQDESV (reference sequence). CDR3 region: CASSHPAGTLSYEQYF. For the CDR3, the DNA is TGTGCCAGCAGTCATCCCGCCGGGACACTCTCCTACGAGCAGTACTTC.

The genes are TRBV6-5 and TRBJ2-7, with D perhaps assigned TRBD1 or TRBD2 (5 bases each). The CDR3 is 14 residues long. The V end was cut by 7 bases, the J end by 3 bases, with 16 bases between. Germline V gene data show CDR1 as MNHEY and CDR2 as SVGAGI. The CDR3 loop is CASTSGASHYEQYF. The CDR3 DNA sequence: TGTGCCAGCACCTCCGGGGCTAGCCACTACGAGCAGTACTTC.

The chain employs TRBV7-2 and TRBJ2-7; tentative D call: TRBD2 (6 bases). Trimming pared 0 bases from V and 6 bases from J, leaving 15 bases between. Germline values: CDR1 SGHTA, CDR2 FQGNSA. This CDR3 comprises 15 residues. CDR3 loop: CASSLALEGSSEQYF. The DNA for the CDR3 is TGTGCCAGCAGCTTAGCGCTGGAGGGGTCGAGCGAGCAGTACTTC. Using reference TRBV7-2 and TRBJ2-7 for the parts outside the CDR3, the full variable domain is GAGVSQSPSNKVTEKGKDVELRCDPISGHTALYWYRQSLGQGLEFLIYFQGNSAPDKSGLPSDRFSAERTGGSVSTLTIQRTQQEDSAVYLCASSLALEGSSEQYFGPGTRLTVT.

This chain uses TRBV5-1 with TRBJ1-4; D might be TRBD1 (5 bases). The germline CDR1 and CDR2 sequences are SGHRS and YFSETQ. V was shortened by 4 bases and J by 4 bases, with 17 bases between the two germline ends. This CDR3 has 16 residues. Here the CDR3 reads CASSSTPTAYNEKLFF. CDR3 DNA sequence: TGCGCCAGCAGCAGCACCCCGACAGCCTATAATGAAAAACTGTTTTTT. Using reference TRBV5-1 and TRBJ1-4 for the parts outside the CDR3, the full variable domain is KAGVTQTPRYLIKTRGQQVTLSCSPISGHRSVSWYQQTPGQGLQFLFEYFSETQRNKGNFPGRFSGRQFSNSRSEMNVSTLELGDSALYLCASSSTPTAYNEKLFFGSGTQLSVL.